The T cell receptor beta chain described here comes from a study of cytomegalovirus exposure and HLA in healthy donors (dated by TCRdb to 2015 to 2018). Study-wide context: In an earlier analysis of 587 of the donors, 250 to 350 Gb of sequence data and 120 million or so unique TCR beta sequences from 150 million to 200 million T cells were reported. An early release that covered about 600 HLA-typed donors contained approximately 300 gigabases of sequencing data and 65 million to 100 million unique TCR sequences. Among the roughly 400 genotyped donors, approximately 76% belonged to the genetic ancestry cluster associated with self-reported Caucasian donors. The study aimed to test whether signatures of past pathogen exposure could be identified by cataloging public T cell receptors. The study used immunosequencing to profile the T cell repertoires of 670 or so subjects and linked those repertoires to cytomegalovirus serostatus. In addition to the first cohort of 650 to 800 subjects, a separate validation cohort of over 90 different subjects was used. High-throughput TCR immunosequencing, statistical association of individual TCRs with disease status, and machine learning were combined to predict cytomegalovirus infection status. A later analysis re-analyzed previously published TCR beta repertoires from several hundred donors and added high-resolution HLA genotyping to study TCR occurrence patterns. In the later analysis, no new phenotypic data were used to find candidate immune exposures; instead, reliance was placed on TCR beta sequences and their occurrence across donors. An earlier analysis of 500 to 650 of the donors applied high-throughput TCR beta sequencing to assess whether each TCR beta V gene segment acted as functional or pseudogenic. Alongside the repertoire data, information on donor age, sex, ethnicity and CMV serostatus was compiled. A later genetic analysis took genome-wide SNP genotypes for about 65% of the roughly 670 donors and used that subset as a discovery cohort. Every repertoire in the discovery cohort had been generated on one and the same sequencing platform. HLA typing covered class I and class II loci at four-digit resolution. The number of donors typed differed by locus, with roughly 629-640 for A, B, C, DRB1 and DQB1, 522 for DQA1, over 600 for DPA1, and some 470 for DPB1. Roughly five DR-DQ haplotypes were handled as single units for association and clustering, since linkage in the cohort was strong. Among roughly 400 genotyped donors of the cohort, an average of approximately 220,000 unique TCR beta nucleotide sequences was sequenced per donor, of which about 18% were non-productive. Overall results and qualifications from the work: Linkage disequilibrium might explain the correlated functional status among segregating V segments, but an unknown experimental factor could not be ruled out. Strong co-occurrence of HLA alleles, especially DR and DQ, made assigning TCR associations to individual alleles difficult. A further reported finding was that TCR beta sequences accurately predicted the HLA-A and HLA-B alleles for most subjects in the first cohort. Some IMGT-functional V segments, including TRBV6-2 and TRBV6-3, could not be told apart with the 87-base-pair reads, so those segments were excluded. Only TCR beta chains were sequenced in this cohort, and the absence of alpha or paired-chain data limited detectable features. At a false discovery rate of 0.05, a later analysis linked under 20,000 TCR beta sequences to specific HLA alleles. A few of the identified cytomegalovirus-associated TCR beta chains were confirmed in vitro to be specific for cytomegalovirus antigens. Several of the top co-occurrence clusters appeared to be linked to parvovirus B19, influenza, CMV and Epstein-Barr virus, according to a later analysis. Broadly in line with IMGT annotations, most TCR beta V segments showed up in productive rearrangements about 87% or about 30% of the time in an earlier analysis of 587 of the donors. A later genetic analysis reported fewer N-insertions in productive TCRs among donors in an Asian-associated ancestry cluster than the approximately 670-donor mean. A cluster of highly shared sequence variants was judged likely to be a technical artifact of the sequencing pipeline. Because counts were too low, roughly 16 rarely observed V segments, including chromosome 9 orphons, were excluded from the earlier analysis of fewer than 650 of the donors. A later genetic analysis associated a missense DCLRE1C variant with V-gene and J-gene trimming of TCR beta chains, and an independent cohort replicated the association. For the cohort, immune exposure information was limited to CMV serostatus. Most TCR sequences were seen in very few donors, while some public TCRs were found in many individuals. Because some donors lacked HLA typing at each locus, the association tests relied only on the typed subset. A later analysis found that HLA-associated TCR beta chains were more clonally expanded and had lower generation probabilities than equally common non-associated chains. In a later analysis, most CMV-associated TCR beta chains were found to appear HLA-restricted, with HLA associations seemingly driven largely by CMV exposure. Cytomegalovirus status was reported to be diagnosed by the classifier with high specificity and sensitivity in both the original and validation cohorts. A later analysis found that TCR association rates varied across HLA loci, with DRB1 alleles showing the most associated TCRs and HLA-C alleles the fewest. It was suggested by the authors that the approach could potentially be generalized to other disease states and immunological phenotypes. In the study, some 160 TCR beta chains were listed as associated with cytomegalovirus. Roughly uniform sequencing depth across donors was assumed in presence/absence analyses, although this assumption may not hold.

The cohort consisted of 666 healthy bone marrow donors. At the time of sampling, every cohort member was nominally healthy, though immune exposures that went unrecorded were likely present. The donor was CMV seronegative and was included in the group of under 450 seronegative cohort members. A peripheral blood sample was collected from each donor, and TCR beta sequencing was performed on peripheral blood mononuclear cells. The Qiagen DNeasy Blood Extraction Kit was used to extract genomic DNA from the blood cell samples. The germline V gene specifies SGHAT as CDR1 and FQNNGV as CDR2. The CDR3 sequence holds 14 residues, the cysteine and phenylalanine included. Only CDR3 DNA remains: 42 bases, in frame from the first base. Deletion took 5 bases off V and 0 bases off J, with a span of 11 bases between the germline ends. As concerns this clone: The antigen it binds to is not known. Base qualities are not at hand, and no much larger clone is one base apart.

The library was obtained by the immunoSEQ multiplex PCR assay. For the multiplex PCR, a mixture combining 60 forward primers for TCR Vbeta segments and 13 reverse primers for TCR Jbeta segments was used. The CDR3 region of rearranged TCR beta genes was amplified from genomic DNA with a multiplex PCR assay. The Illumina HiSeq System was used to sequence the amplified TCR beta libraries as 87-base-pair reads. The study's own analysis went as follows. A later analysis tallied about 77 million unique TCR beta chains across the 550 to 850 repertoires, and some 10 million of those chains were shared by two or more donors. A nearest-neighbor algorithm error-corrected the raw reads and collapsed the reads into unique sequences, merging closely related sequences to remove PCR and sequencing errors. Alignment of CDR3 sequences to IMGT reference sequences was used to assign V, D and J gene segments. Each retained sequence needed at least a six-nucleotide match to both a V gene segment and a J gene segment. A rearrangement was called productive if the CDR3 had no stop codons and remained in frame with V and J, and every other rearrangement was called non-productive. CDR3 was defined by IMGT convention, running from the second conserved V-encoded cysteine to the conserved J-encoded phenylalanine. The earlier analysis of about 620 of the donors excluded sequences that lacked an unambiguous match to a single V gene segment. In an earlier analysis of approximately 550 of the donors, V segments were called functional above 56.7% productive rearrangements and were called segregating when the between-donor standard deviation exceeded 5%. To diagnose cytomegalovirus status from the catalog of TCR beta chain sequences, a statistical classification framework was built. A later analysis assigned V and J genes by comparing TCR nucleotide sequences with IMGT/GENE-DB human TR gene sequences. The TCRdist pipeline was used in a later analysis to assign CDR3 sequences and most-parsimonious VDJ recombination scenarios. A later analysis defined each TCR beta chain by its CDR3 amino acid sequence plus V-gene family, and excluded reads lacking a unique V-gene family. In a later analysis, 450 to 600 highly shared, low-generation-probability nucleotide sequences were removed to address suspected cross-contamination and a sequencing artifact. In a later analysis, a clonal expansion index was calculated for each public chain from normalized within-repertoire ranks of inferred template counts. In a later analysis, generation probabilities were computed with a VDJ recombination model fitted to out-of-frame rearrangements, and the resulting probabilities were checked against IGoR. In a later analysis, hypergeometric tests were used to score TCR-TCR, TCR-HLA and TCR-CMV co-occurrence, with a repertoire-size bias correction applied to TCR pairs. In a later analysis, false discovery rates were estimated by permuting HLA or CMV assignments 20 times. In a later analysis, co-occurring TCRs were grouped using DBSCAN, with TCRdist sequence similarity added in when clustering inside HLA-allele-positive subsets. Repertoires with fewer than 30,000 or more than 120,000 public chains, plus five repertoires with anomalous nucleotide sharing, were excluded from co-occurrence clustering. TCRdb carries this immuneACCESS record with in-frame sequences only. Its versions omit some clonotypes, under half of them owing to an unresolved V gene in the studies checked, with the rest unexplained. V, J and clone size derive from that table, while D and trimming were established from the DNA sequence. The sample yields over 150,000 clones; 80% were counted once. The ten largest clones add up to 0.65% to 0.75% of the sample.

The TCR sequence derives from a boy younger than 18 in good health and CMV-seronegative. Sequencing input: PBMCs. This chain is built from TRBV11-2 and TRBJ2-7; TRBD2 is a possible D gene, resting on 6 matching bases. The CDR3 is CASSRSGDSYEQYF. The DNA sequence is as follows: TGTGCCAGCAGCCGATCGGGGGACTCCTACGAGCAGTACTTC.